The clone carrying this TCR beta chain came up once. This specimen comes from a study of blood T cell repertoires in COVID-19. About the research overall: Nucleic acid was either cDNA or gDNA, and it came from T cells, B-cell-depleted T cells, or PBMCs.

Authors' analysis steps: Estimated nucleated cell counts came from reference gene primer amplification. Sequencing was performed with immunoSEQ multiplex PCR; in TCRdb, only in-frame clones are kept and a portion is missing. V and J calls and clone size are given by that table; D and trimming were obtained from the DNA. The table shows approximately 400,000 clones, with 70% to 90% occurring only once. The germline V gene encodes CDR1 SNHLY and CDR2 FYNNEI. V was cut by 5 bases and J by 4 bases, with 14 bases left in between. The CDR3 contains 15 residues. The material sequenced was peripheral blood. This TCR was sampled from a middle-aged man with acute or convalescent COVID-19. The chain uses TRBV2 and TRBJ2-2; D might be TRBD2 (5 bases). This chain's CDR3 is CASSTLRAGTGELFF. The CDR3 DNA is TGTGCCAGCAGTACATTGCGGGCGGGCACCGGGGAGCTGTTTTTT.